Listed below are T cell receptor beta chains from one sample, sequenced in a study of control samples from healthy donors and cancer patients. Only in-frame clones appear in the TCRdb table, and some are missing; sequencing was by immunoSEQ multiplex PCR. The table includes around 75,000 clones, approximately 92% detected once. The sample comprised blood. All receptors derive from a woman aged 60-75 years in good health. The CDR3 runs from the conserved cysteine through the conserved F or W. A D gene is named only where the DNA matches it firmly. Size is stated for part of the rows, as once, few or many counts, or as a class when the clone is expanded.

V gene	J gene	CDR3 length	clone size	D gene	CDR3 protein	CDR3 DNA
TRBV28	TRBJ2-1	14	once	NA	CASSPGTLYNEQFF	TGTGCCAGCAGTCCCGGGACGCTCTACAATGAGCAGTTCTTC
TRBV3-1/TRBV3-2	TRBJ1-2	15	NA	TRBD1	CASSVVPGGSYGYTF	TGTGCCAGCAGCGTGGTTCCAGGGGGGAGCTATGGCTACACCTTC
TRBV5-4	TRBJ2-1	14	NA	TRBD2	CASSSAGASQKQFF	TGTGCCAGCAGCTCGGCGGGAGCGTCTCAGAAGCAGTTCTTC
TRBV28	TRBJ2-1	17	NA	TRBD2	CASSLSASGGTYNEQFF	TGTGCCAGCAGTTTATCGGCCAGCGGGGGAACCTACAATGAGCAGTTCTTC
TRBV7-3	TRBJ2-5	15	NA	NA	CASSSSVSSGETQYF	TGTGCCAGCAGCTCTAGCGTCTCCTCGGGGGAGACCCAGTACTTC
TRBV6-2/TRBV6-3	TRBJ2-1	16	NA	NA	CASSRGPAGSYNEQFF	TGTGCCAGCAGCAGGGGACCCGCAGGTTCCTACAATGAGCAGTTCTTC
TRBV27	TRBJ1-1	15	NA	TRBD1	CASTPQGAGYTEAFF	TGTGCCAGCACCCCCCAGGGGGCCGGGTACACTGAAGCTTTCTTT
TRBV30	TRBJ1-4	12	medium-sized	NA	CAWSDNQEKLFF	TGTGCCTGGAGTGATAACCAGGAAAAACTGTTTTTT
TRBV18	TRBJ2-1	15	NA	NA	CASSPGTFAYNEQFF	TGTGCCAGCTCACCGGGGACTTTTGCCTACAATGAGCAGTTCTTC
TRBV9	TRBJ2-7	14	few	TRBD1	CASSDLPDRAEQYF	TGTGCCAGCAGCGACCTCCCGGACAGGGCTGAGCAGTACTTC
TRBV6-2/TRBV6-3	TRBJ2-1	13	NA	NA	CASSYRVRNEQFF	TGTGCCAGCAGTTACAGGGTAAGGAATGAGCAGTTCTTC
TRBV15	TRBJ2-4	16	NA	TRBD2	CATSRVPGGGRNIQYF	TGTGCCACCAGCAGAGTGCCCGGGGGGGGGCGAAACATTCAGTACTTC
TRBV5-1	TRBJ2-2	14	NA	NA	CASSFQGGTGELFF	TGCGCCAGCAGCTTCCAAGGCGGGACCGGGGAGCTGTTTTTT
TRBV15	TRBJ2-5	14	NA	NA	CATSRDRGRKTQYF	TGTGCCACCAGCAGAGATAGGGGCCGAAAGACCCAGTACTTC
TRBV10-2	TRBJ1-2	14	NA	TRBD1	CASSVIGGGYGYTF	TGCGCCAGCAGTGTAATAGGGGGCGGTTATGGCTACACCTTC
TRBV27	TRBJ2-3	18	NA	TRBD2	CASNQRPRLAGNTDTQYF	TGTGCCAGCAACCAAAGACCCCGTCTAGCGGGAAACACAGATACGCAGTATTTT
TRBV5-1	TRBJ2-7	14	NA	TRBD2	CASSFRGDPYEQYF	TGCGCCAGCAGCTTTCGGGGGGACCCCTACGAGCAGTACTTC
TRBV3-1/TRBV3-2	TRBJ1-4	14	once	NA	CASSHLGGDEKLFF	TGTGCCAGCAGCCACCTCGGCGGGGATGAAAAACTGTTTTTT
TRBV12-5	TRBJ2-2	12	NA	NA	CASGPGSGELFF	TGTGCTAGTGGCCCAGGTTCCGGGGAGCTGTTTTTT
TRBV6-5	TRBJ1-6	15	NA	NA	CASSYWGRGNSPLHF	TGTGCCAGCAGTTACTGGGGGAGGGGTAATTCACCCCTCCACTTT
TRBV5-1	TRBJ2-3	15	NA	NA	CASSLSGLSTDTQYF	TGCGCCAGCAGCTTATCAGGTCTTAGCACAGATACGCAGTATTTT
TRBV28	TRBJ2-3	14	once	NA	CASSLPLDSDTQYF	TGTGCCAGCAGTTTACCCCTAGACAGTGATACGCAGTATTTT
TRBV28	TRBJ1-4	14	NA	NA	CASSSARDDEKLFF	TGTGCCAGCAGTTCGGCCAGGGATGATGAAAAACTGTTTTTT
TRBV18	TRBJ2-3	16	once	TRBD1	CASSPLATGGTDTQYF	TGTGCCAGCTCACCACTAGCGACAGGGGGCACAGATACGCAGTATTTT
TRBV5-5	TRBJ1-5	17	NA	NA	CASSLVVGIGSNQPQHF	TGTGCCAGCAGCTTGGTTGTCGGAATAGGGAGCAATCAGCCCCAGCATTTT
TRBV28	TRBJ1-2	16	once	TRBD1	CASSHRQGGGIYGYTF	TGTGCCAGCAGTCACCGACAGGGAGGAGGGATCTATGGCTACACCTTC
TRBV7-8	TRBJ2-5	15	NA	NA	CASSLVTTGIETQYF	TGTGCCAGCAGCTTAGTAACCACAGGGATAGAGACCCAGTACTTC
TRBV28	TRBJ1-5	17	NA	NA	CASGTGSTDYSNQPQHF	TGTGCCTCAGGCACAGGATCAACCGACTATAGCAATCAGCCCCAGCATTTT
TRBV4-3	TRBJ2-5	16	NA	TRBD2	CASSQGAGGLGETQYF	TGCGCCAGCAGCCAAGGGGCGGGAGGGCTAGGAGAGACCCAGTACTTC
TRBV6-6	TRBJ2-5	15	NA	NA	CASSYSSGNQETQYF	TGTGCCAGCAGTTACTCTAGCGGTAACCAAGAGACCCAGTACTTC
TRBV4-2	TRBJ2-7	16	NA	TRBD1	CASSQDRTGGSYEQYF	TGTGCCAGCAGCCAAGATCGGACAGGGGGATCCTACGAGCAGTACTTC
TRBV19	TRBJ2-2	16	NA	TRBD2	CASSRTSGYNTGELFF	TGTGCCAGTAGTCGGACTAGCGGTTATAACACCGGGGAGCTGTTTTTT
TRBV6-5	TRBJ2-5	16	NA	TRBD2	CASSSPGLAGVETQYF	TGTGCCAGCAGTTCCCCTGGACTAGCGGGAGTAGAGACCCAGTACTTC
TRBV28	TRBJ2-4	20	NA	TRBD2	CASSLFGRTQAGGSKNIQYF	TGTGCCAGCAGTTTATTTGGGAGAACTCAAGCGGGAGGTAGCAAAAACATTCAGTACTTC
TRBV15	TRBJ1-1	12	NA	NA	CATSTISTEAFF	TGTGCCACCAGCACGATTAGCACTGAAGCTTTCTTT
TRBV28	TRBJ2-2	15	NA	TRBD2	CASGTSGRSTGELFF	TGTGCCAGCGGGACTAGCGGGAGGTCTACCGGGGAGCTGTTTTTT
TRBV5-1	TRBJ2-7	14	once	NA	CASSLTVNSYEQYF	TGCGCCAGCAGCTTAACCGTGAACTCCTACGAGCAGTACTTC
TRBV6-1	TRBJ1-6	15	NA	NA	CASSEDGVNGSPLHF	TGTGCCAGCAGTGAAGATGGGGTTAACGGTTCACCCCTCCACTTT
TRBV29-1	TRBJ2-1	13	NA	TRBD2	CSVERAGGGSEFF	TGCAGCGTTGAAAGAGCGGGAGGCGGTTCGGAGTTCTTC
TRBV15	TRBJ1-5	17	NA	TRBD1	CATSRATGTVNYQPQHF	TGTGCCACCAGCAGGGCCACCGGGACAGTAAATTATCAGCCCCAGCATTTT
TRBV24-1	TRBJ1-2	9	NA	NA	CATSLGYTF	TGTGCCACCTCACTCGGCTACACCTTC
TRBV7-2	TRBJ1-3	17	NA	TRBD1	CASSLIAGGVGGNTIYF	TGTGCCAGCAGCCTTATAGCAGGGGGAGTAGGTGGAAACACCATATATTTT
TRBV2	TRBJ1-5	13	NA	TRBD1	CASKWTGTQPQHF	TGTGCCAGCAAATGGACAGGGACTCAGCCCCAGCATTTT
TRBV2	TRBJ2-4	15	NA	NA	CASRGQPVVKNIQYF	TGTGCCAGCAGGGGCCAGCCCGTCGTCAAAAACATTCAGTACTTC
TRBV2	TRBJ2-3	13	NA	TRBD2	CASNEREADTQYF	TGTGCCAGCAACGAGCGGGAGGCTGATACGCAGTATTTT
TRBV6-5	TRBJ2-1	13	NA	NA	CASSKSSYNEQFF	TGTGCCAGCAGTAAAAGCTCCTACAATGAGCAGTTCTTC
TRBV24-1	TRBJ2-1	14	once	TRBD2	CATAGTSGPNEQFF	TGTGCCACCGCTGGGACTAGCGGTCCCAATGAGCAGTTCTTC
TRBV7-8	TRBJ1-2	15	NA	TRBD1	CASSSLTGGIGGYTF	TGTGCCAGCAGCTCCCTGACAGGGGGCATCGGTGGCTACACCTTC
TRBV29-1	TRBJ2-6	13	NA	NA	CSAPTDGANVLTF	TGCAGCGCCCCGACAGACGGGGCCAACGTCCTGACTTTC
TRBV24-1	TRBJ2-1	16	NA	TRBD2	CATSAPRGSSYNEQFF	TGTGCCACCAGTGCCCCTCGCGGGAGCTCCTACAATGAGCAGTTCTTC
TRBV5-8	TRBJ1-1	14	NA	NA	CASSFVGQGARIFF	NA
TRBV11-2	TRBJ1-6	15	NA	NA	CASSLSAGYNSPLHF	TGTGCCAGCAGCTTATCGGCCGGGTATAATTCACCCCTCCACTTT
TRBV30	TRBJ2-7	14	few	NA	CAWNQAGAPYEQYF	TGTGCCTGGAATCAGGCAGGCGCCCCCTACGAGCAGTACTTC